This T cell receptor beta chain was sequenced in a study of cytomegalovirus exposure and HLA in healthy donors. Nominally healthy donors provided the samples, though records likely missed some immune exposures. This CDR3 has 14 amino acids. Trimming left V 1 base short and J 2 bases short, with 8 bases between. Germline lookup yields CDR1 MGHRA and CDR2 YSYEKL. The PCR made use of 60 Vbeta and 13 Jbeta primers. Measured with immunoSEQ multiplex PCR; TCRdb has only the in-frame clones, and not every one. Of about 140,000 clones listed, 76% are singletons. Specimen: PBMCs. The genes are TRBV4-1 and TRBJ2-5; D is undetermined. This sequence originates from a man aged 18 to 29 in good health and CMV-seronegative. The CDR3 here is CASSQGDTQETQYF. The CDR3 bases are TGCGCCAGCAGCCAAGGAGACACACAAGAGACCCAGTACTTC.